The rows below give T cell receptor beta chains drawn from one sample of a study of cytomegalovirus exposure and HLA in healthy donors. Method: immunoSEQ multiplex PCR; TCRdb's copy keeps in-frame clones and lacks some. The sample lists 120,000 to 150,000 clones, around 79% occurring once. Sequencing was performed on PBMCs. The receptors come from a man aged 35 to 55 in good health and CMV-seropositive. Both conserved end residues are part of each CDR3. The D gene is left open where the match is weak. Rows may omit the clone size; those that give it use once, few, many or a size class.

d_gene	v_gene	j_gene	abundance	CDR3aa	CDR3nt
TRBD2	TRBV15	TRBJ2-5	.	CATSRDYFGRGYQETQYF	TGTGCCACCAGCAGAGATTATTTTGGGCGGGGGTACCAAGAGACCCAGTACTTC
.	TRBV7-9	TRBJ2-2	.	CASTTGGLVVPGELFF	TGTGCCAGCACAACCGGAGGTCTAGTGGTTCCCGGGGAGCTGTTTTTT
TRBD2	TRBV18	TRBJ2-1	.	CASSPPTGLAGNEQFF	TGTGCCAGCTCACCACCGACGGGACTAGCGGGAAATGAGCAGTTCTTC
.	TRBV7-8	TRBJ2-7	.	CASSYQPGQTSYEQYF	TGTGCCAGCAGCTACCAACCCGGACAGACCAGCTACGAGCAGTACTTC
.	TRBV28	TRBJ2-5	.	CASSFQGAETQETQYF	TGTGCCAGCAGTTTCCAGGGTGCCGAGACTCAAGAGACCCAGTACTTC
TRBD1	TRBV6-5	TRBJ1-1	once	CASRARTGSEAFF	TGTGCCAGCAGGGCGAGGACAGGGTCTGAAGCTTTCTTT
.	TRBV19	TRBJ2-7	.	CASSRGNEQYF	TGTGCCAGTAGTAGGGGCAACGAGCAGTACTTC
TRBD2	TRBV9	TRBJ2-7	.	CASSEGLAGEQYF	TGTGCCAGCAGCGAGGGACTAGCTGGAGAGCAGTACTTC
TRBD1	TRBV7-2	TRBJ1-1	.	CASSLAGGLIGAFF	TGTGCCAGCAGCTTAGCAGGGGGCTTAATCGGAGCTTTCTTT
TRBD1	TRBV6-5	TRBJ1-5	once	CASSLGGQGYQPQHF	TGTGCCAGCAGCCTTGGGGGACAGGGGTATCAGCCCCAGCATTTT
.	TRBV30	TRBJ1-4	.	CAWRHQNEKLFF	TGTGCCTGGAGACACCAAAATGAAAAACTGTTTTTT
.	TRBV2	TRBJ2-2	.	CASTGSTGELFF	TGTGCCAGCACCGGGTCCACCGGGGAGCTGTTTTTT
.	TRBV4-1	TRBJ2-5	.	CASSLGERRETQYF	TGCGCCAGCAGCCTCGGAGAGAGGCGAGAGACCCAGTACTTC
TRBD2	TRBV10-2	TRBJ2-7	once	CASSESILRGGSTGGPQQYF	TGCGCCAGCAGTGAATCTATTTTGAGGGGGGGCAGCACGGGAGGGCCTCAGCAGTACTTC
TRBD1	TRBV6-5	TRBJ1-1	.	CASSSDTDRVTEAFF	TGTGCCAGCAGTTCCGACACAGACAGGGTCACTGAAGCTTTCTTT
.	TRBV15	TRBJ2-7	few	CATSRDEEVPYEQYF	TGTGCCACCAGCAGAGATGAGGAAGTCCCCTACGAGCAGTACTTC
.	TRBV6-6	TRBJ2-7	.	CASRGGKGLDSYEQYF	TGTGCCAGCAGGGGGGGTAAGGGGTTGGACTCCTACGAGCAGTACTTC
.	TRBV21-1	TRBJ2-1	once	CASSKFYLGKRLAGYNEQFF	TGTGCCAGCAGCAAATTCTATTTAGGGAAACGACTAGCGGGTTACAATGAGCAGTTCTTC
.	TRBV18	TRBJ2-5	.	CASRVGGQETQYF	TGTGCCAGCCGCGTCGGGGGGCAGGAGACCCAGTACTTC
.	TRBV19	TRBJ1-1	.	CASSIDPRLPMNTEAFF	TGTGCCAGTAGTATAGACCCCAGGCTACCTATGAACACTGAAGCTTTCTTT
TRBD2	TRBV10-2	TRBJ2-1	.	CASSQDGRIVDEQFF	TGCGCCAGCAGTCAGGACGGGAGGATTGTCGATGAGCAGTTCTTC
.	TRBV18	TRBJ2-7	.	CASSPEYEQYF	TGTGCCAGCTCACCAGAGTACGAGCAGTACTTC